Below, 6 T cell receptor beta chains from the same sample are listed, as sequenced in a study of blood T cell repertoires in COVID-19. The repertoire was sequenced with immunoSEQ multiplex PCR; TCRdb's copy has only in-frame clones and lacks some. Of 200,000 to 250,000 clones listed, 70% to 90% are singletons. Sample: peripheral blood. Receptors originate from a young woman who had recovered from COVID-19.

The V call is TRBV27, the J call TRBJ2-5; TRBD1 matches at 10 bases. Trimming removed 5 bases from V and 5 bases from J; junction bases left unmatched: 8. The CDR3 runs 15 residues. Germline V CDR1 and CDR2: MNHEY, SMNVEV (reference sequence). The CDR3 DNA reads TGTGCCAGCAGTACCTGGGACAGGGGATGGGAGACCCAGTACTTC. This sequence encodes CASSTWDRGWETQYF.

This clone came up a few times. The V call is TRBV6-2 or TRBV6-3, the J call TRBJ2-7, with D perhaps TRBD1 (6 bases). The CDR3 runs 15 residues. V lost 1 base, J lost 2 bases, and 12 bases lay in between. Germline V CDR1 and CDR2: MNHEY, SVGEGT. The CDR3 spells CASSYFGTSPYEQYF. CDR3 nucleotide sequence: TGTGCCAGCAGTTACTTCGGGACATCACCCTACGAGCAGTACTTC.

The chain uses TRBV20-1 and TRBJ2-3; D is possibly TRBD1 (8 bases). The CDR3 has 17 residues. Germline V CDR1 and CDR2: DFQATT, SNEGSKA (reference sequence). The ends were cut back, 3 bases at V and 4 bases at J, with 23 bases in the middle. The CDR3 loop is CSASRGLQGEGPDTQYF. The DNA of the CDR3 is TGCAGTGCTAGTAGGGGGTTACAGGGGGAGGGCCCAGATACGCAGTATTTT.

The rearrangement joins TRBV29-1 to TRBJ2-1, with TRBD2 matching over 9 bases. Trimming took 6 bases from V and 6 from J; bases not matched to a gene: 15. CDR1 and CDR2 from the germline V gene are SQVTM and ANQGSEA. The length of the CDR3 is 16 residues. The CDR3, as DNA: TGCAGCGTGACGGGTATTCAGGCGACTAGCGGCAATGAGCAGTTCTTC. Protein product: CSVTGIQATSGNEQFF.

The gene calls are TRBV6-6 and TRBJ1-2; D is perhaps TRBD1 (6 bases). The germline CDR1 and CDR2 sequences are MNHNY and SVGAGI (reference sequence). The CDR3 has 15 residues. V was shortened by 4 bases and J by 3 bases, with 15 bases between the two germline ends. The CDR3 region is CASSSRTGLYYGYTF. The DNA of the CDR3 is TGTGCCAGCAGTTCCCGAACAGGGCTGTACTATGGCTACACCTTC.

This clone was recorded once. This chain uses TRBV2 with TRBJ2-7, with D possibly TRBD1 on 6 matching bases. The CDR3 totals 13 residues. Looked up from germline, CDR1 is SNHLY and CDR2 is FYNNEI. V dropped 2 bases and J dropped 6 bases, with 11 bases sitting between them. The DNA of the CDR3 is TGTGCCAGCAGTGAATACAGGGTGAGCGAGCAGTACTTC. It codes for CASSEYRVSEQYF.